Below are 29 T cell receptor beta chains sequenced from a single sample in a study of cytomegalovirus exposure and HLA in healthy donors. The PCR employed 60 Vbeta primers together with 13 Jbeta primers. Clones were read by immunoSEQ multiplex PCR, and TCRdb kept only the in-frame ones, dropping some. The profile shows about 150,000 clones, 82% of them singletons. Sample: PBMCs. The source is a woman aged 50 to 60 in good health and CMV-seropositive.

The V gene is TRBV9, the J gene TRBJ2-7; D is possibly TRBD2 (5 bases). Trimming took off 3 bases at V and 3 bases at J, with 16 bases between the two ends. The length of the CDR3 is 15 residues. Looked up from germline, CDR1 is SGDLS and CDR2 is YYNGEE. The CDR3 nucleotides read TGTGCCAGCAGCGCCGGCAGCGGCGGACTCTACGAGCAGTACTTC. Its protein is CASSAGSGGLYEQYF.

The CDR3 region has the DNA TGTGCCAGCAGGGAAACAGGGCTCTCTGGAAACACCATATATTTT. Its translation: CASRETGLSGNTIYF. The J gene is TRBJ1-3, the V gene TRBV6-1; the D gene is possibly TRBD1 (6 bases). The CDR3 covers 15 residues. Trimming left V 6 bases short and J 0 bases short, with 12 bases between. Germline-derived CDR1 and CDR2 are MNHNS and SASEGT.

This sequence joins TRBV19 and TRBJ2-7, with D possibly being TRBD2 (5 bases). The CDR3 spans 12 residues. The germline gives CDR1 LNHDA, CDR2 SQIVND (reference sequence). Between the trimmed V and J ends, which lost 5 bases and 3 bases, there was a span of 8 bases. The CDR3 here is CASSAGHYEQYF. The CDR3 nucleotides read TGTGCCAGTAGTGCGGGTCACTACGAGCAGTACTTC.

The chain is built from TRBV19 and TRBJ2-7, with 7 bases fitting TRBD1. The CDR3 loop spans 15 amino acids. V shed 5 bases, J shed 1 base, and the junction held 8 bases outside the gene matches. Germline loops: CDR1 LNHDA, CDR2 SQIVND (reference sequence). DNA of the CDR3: TGTGCCAGTAGTCCCGGGACAGTCCTTTCCTACGAGCAGTACTTC. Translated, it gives CASSPGTVLSYEQYF.

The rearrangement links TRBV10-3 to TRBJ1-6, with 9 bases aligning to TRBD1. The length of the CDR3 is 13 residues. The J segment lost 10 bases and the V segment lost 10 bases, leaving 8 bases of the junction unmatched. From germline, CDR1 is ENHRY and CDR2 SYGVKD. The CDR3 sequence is CATGQGEGSPLHF. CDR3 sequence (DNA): TGTGCCACGGGACAGGGCGAGGGGTCACCCCTCCACTTT.

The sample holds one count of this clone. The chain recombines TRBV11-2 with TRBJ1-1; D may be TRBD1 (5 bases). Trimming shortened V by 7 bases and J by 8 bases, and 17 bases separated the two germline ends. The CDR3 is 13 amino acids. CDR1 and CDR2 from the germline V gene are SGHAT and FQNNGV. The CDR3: CASTKGRGTEAFF. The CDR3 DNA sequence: TGTGCCAGCACTAAGGGAAGGGGCACCGAAGCTTTCTTT.

CDR3 bases: TGTGCCAGCAGCCAAACCGGGACAGGGAAAAACATTCAGTACTTC. Its translation: CASSQTGTGKNIQYF. This sequence joins TRBV7-2 and TRBJ2-4; TRBD1 aligns across 9 bases. CDR3 length: 15 amino acids. The germline V gene encodes CDR1 SGHTA and CDR2 FQGNSA. V trimming: 5 bases; J trimming: 4 bases; junction bases outside the gene matches: 6.

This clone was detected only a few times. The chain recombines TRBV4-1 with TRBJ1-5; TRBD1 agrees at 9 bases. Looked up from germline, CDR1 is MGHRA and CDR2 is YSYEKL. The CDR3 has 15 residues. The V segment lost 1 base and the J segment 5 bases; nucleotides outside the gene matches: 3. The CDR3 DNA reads TGCGCCAGCAGCCAAGGGGACAGGGAGGATCAGCCCCAGCATTTT. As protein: CASSQGDREDQPQHF.

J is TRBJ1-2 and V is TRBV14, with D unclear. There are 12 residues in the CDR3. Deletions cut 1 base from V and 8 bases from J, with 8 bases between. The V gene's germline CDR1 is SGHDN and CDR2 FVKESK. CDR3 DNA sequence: TGTGCCAGCAGCCAAGGGAGAGGCGGCTACACCTTC. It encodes CASSQGRGGYTF.

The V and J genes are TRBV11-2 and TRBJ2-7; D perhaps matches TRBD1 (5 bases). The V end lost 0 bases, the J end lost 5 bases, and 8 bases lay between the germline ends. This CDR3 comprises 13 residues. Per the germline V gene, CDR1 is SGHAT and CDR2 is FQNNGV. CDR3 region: CASSLDREHEQYF. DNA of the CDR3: TGTGCCAGCAGCTTAGACAGGGAACACGAGCAGTACTTC.

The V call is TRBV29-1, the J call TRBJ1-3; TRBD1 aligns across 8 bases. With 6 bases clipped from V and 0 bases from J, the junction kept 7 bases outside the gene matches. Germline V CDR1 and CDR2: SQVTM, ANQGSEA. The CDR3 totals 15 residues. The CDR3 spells CSVVTGANSGNTIYF. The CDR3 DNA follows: TGCAGCGTCGTGACAGGGGCGAACTCTGGAAACACCATATATTTT.

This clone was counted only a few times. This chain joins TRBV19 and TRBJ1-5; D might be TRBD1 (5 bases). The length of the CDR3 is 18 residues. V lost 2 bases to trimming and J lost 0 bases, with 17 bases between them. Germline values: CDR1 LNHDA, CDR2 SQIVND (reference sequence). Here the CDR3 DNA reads TGTGCCAGTAGTATACAGCGACAGAGTAGAGTTAGCAATCAGCCCCAGCATTTT. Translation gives CASSIQRQSRVSNQPQHF.

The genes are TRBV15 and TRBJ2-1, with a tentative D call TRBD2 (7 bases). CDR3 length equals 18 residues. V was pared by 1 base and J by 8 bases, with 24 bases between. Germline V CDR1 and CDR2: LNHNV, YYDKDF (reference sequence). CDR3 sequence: CATSRGHGGGQLQDEQFF. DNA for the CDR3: TGTGCCACCAGCAGAGGGCACGGCGGGGGCCAACTACAGGATGAGCAGTTCTTC.

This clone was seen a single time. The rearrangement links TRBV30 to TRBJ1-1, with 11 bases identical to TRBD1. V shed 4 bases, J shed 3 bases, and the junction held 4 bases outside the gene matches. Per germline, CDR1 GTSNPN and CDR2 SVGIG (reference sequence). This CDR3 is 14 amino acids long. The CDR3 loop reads CAWNPGQGDTEAFF. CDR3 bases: TGTGCCTGGAATCCGGGACAGGGGGACACTGAAGCTTTCTTT.

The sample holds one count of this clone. CDR3 nucleotide sequence: TGCAGCGTTGCGACAGGAATGAACACTGAAGCTTTCTTT. Its translation: CSVATGMNTEAFF. The V gene is TRBV29-1, the J gene TRBJ1-1; D is perhaps TRBD1 (6 bases). Germline V gives CDR1 SQVTM, CDR2 ANQGSEA. The V end lost 4 bases, the J end lost 0 bases, and 9 bases lay between the germline ends. The CDR3 is 13 amino acids.

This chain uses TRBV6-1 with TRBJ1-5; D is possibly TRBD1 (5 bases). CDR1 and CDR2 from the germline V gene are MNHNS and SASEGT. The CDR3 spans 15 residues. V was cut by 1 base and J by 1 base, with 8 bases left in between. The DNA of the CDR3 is TGTGCCAGCAGTGAAGTCAGGGCCAGCAATCAGCCCCAGCATTTT. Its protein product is CASSEVRASNQPQHF.

CDR3 coding DNA: TGTGCCAGCAGCTTTACGCCAGACAGGGGAGAAAAACTGTTTTTT. As protein: CASSFTPDRGEKLFF. This chain joins TRBV7-9 and TRBJ1-4, with TRBD1 matching over 8 bases. Germline lookup yields CDR1 SEHNR and CDR2 FQNEAQ (reference sequence). This CDR3 comprises 15 residues. J was trimmed by 8 bases and V by 3 bases; bases with no gene match: 8.

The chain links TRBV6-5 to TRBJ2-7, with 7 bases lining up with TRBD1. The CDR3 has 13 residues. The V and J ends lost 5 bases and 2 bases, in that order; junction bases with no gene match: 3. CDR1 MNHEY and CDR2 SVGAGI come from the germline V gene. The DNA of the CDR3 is TGTGCCAGCAGTAAACAGGGGACCTACGAGCAGTACTTC. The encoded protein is CASSKQGTYEQYF.

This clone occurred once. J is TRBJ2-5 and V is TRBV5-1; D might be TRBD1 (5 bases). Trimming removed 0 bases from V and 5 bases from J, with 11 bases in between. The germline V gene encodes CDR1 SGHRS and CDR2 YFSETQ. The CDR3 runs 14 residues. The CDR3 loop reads CASSLAGLAETQYF. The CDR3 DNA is TGCGCCAGCAGCTTGGCAGGGCTGGCGGAGACCCAGTACTTC.

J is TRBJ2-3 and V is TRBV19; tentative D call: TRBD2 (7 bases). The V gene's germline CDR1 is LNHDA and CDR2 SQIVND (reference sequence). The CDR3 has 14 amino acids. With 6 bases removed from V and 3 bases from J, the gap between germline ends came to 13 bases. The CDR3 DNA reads TGTGCCAGTAGGTCGAGGGGGGGTACAGATACGCAGTATTTT. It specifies CASRSRGGTDTQYF.

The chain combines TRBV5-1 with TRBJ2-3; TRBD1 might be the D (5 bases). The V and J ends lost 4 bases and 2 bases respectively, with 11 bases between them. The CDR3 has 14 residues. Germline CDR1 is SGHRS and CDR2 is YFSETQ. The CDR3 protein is CASSQETATDTQYF. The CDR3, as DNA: TGCGCCAGCAGCCAAGAGACAGCCACAGATACGCAGTATTTT.

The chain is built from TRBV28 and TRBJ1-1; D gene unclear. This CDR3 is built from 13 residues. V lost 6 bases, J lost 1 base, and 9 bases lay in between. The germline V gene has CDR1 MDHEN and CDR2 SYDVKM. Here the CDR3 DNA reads TGTGCCAGCAGCAGAACAAAGAACACTGAAGCTTTCTTT. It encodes CASSRTKNTEAFF.

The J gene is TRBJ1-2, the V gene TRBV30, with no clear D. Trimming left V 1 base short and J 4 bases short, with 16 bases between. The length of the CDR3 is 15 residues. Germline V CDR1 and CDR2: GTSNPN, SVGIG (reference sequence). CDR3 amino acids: CAWSGISIEGYGYTF. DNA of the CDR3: TGTGCCTGGAGTGGCATATCCATTGAGGGCTATGGCTACACCTTC.

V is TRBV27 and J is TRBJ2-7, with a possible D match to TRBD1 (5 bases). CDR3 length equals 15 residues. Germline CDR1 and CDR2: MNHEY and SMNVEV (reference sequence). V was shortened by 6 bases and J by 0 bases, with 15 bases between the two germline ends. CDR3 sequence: CASSREQSNSYEQYF. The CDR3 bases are TGTGCCAGCAGCAGGGAACAGTCAAACTCCTACGAGCAGTACTTC.

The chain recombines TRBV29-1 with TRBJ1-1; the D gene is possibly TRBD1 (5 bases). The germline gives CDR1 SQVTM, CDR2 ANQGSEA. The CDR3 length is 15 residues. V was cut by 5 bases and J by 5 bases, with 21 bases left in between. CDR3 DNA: TGCAGCGTTTGGGAGGCGGGCTGGGGGAAAACTGAAGCTTTCTTT. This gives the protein CSVWEAGWGKTEAFF.

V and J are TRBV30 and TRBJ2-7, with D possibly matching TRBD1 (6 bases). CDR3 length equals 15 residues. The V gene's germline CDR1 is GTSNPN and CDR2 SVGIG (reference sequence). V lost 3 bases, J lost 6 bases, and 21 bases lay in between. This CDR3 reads CAWSPRGWRVGEQYF. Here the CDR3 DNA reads TGTGCCTGGAGCCCGAGGGGGTGGCGCGTCGGCGAGCAGTACTTC.

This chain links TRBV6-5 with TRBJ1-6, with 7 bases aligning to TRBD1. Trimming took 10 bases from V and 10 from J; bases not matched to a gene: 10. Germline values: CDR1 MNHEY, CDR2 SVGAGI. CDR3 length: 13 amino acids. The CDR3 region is CATQTGKLSPLHF. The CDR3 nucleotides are TGTGCCACGCAGACAGGGAAGCTCTCACCCCTCCACTTT.

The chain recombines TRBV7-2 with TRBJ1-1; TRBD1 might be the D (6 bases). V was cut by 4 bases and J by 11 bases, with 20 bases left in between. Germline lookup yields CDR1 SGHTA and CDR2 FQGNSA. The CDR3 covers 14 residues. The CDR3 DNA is TGTGCCAGCAGCTCATCTTGGACAGAGGTAGAGGCTTTCTTT. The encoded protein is CASSSSWTEVEAFF.

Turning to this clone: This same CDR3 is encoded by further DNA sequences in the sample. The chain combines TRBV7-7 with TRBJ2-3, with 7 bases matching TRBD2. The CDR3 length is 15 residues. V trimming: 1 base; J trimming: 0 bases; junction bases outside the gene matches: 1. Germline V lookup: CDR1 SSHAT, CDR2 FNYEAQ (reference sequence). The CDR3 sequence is CASSLVGGSTDTQYF. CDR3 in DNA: TGTGCCAGCAGCTTAGTCGGGGGGAGCACAGATACGCAGTATTTT.